These 11 T cell receptor beta chains were all obtained from the same sample, sequenced in a study of cytomegalovirus exposure and HLA in healthy donors. The PCR employed 60 Vbeta primers together with 13 Jbeta primers. The data were produced by immunoSEQ multiplex PCR, yet TCRdb's version contains in-frame clones alone and is incomplete. The sample holds 75,000 to 95,000 clones, about nine tenths seen once. Sequences were obtained from PBMCs. The receptors here all came from a man aged 18 to 35 in good health and CMV-seronegative.

As to this clone: At one end, the junction sequence differs from germline, possibly due to a read error. The J gene is TRBJ1-3, the V gene TRBV6-1, with D unresolved. This CDR3 has 10 residues. Germline V gives CDR1 MNHNS, CDR2 SASEGT. CDR3 DNA sequence: TGTGCCAGCAGTGAAGTCCACTGGGCTTTT. Translating it yields CASSEVHWAF.

This chain connects TRBV6-5 to TRBJ2-5; 7 nucleotides agree with TRBD2. Germline CDR1 and CDR2: MNHEY and SVGAGI. Trimming removed 7 bases from V and 2 bases from J; junction bases left unmatched: 4. This CDR3 is 13 amino acids long. CDR3 bases: TGTGCCAGCATGCGGGAGTTACAAGAGACCCAGTACTTC. This translates into CASMRELQETQYF.

J is TRBJ2-7 and V is TRBV2; D uncertain. V lost 7 bases, J lost 6 bases, and 4 bases lay in between. This CDR3 has 9 residues. Germline V gene lookup returns CDR1 SNHLY and CDR2 FYNNEI. The CDR3 DNA follows: TGTGCCAGCAACGGCGAGCAGTACTTC. Amino acid sequence: CASNGEQYF.

The rearrangement links TRBV6-1 to TRBJ2-3; 7 nucleotides line up with TRBD2. The J segment lost 0 bases and the V segment lost 3 bases, leaving 9 bases of the junction unmatched. There are 17 residues in the CDR3. Germline V gene sequence: CDR1 MNHNS, CDR2 SASEGT. The CDR3 loop reads CASSEGGDAFSTDTQYF. The CDR3 nucleotides are TGTGCCAGCAGTGAGGGGGGGGACGCCTTTAGCACAGATACGCAGTATTTT.

The rearrangement joins TRBV18 to TRBJ1-3; no clear D gene. The CDR3 runs 15 residues. V was trimmed by 3 bases and J by 0 bases, leaving 9 bases between them. Germline V gives CDR1 KGHSH, CDR2 LQKENI. CDR3 DNA sequence: TGTGCCAGCTCACCGGCAGGTTTCTCTGGAAACACCATATATTTT. This gives the protein CASSPAGFSGNTIYF.

The chain carries TRBV4-3 and TRBJ2-5; 9 bases line up with TRBD1. This CDR3 has 15 amino acids. Per the germline V gene, CDR1 is LGHNA and CDR2 is YSLEER. After removal of 3 bases from V and 2 bases from J, the junction contained 4 bases not matched to a gene. CDR3 amino acids: CASSQMTGGQETQYF. As DNA, the CDR3 is TGCGCCAGCAGCCAGATGACAGGGGGACAAGAGACCCAGTACTTC.

The V and J genes are TRBV30 and TRBJ2-3; TRBD2 aligns across 9 bases. The CDR3 sequence is 17 residues long. Germline CDR1 and CDR2: GTSNPN and SVGIG (reference sequence). V dropped 0 bases and J dropped 4; count of bases not matched to a gene: 11. DNA of the CDR3: TGTGCCTGGAGTGTGTTTCTCGCGGGGGGGTCGGCAGATACGCAGTATTTT. Protein sequence: CAWSVFLAGGSADTQYF. Using reference TRBV30 and TRBJ2-3 for the parts outside the CDR3, the full variable domain is SQTIHQWPATLVQPVGSPLSLECTVEGTSNPNLYWYRQAAGRGLQLLFYSVGIGQISSEVPQNLSASRPQDRQFILSSKKLLLSDSGFYLCAWSVFLAGGSADTQYFGPGTRLTVL.

The J gene is TRBJ2-7, the V gene TRBV5-6, with D possibly TRBD1 on 6 matching bases. Trimming stripped 1 base from V and 4 bases from J, with 12 bases between. Germline V gene lookup returns CDR1 SGHDT and CDR2 YYEEEE. This CDR3 has 14 amino acids. The CDR3 DNA reads TGTGCCAGCAGCTTGCGACAGGCTAGGTACGAGCAGTACTTC. Amino acid sequence: CASSLRQARYEQYF.

The CDR3 DNA reads as TGTGCCAGCAGTTTACTTGGGAGTCGCAATCAGCCCCAGCATTTT. Protein sequence: CASSLLGSRNQPQHF. The chain combines TRBV6-5 with TRBJ1-5; D remains unclear. This CDR3 has 15 amino acids. The V end lost 4 bases, the J end lost 2 bases, and 12 bases lay between the germline ends. Germline assignment: CDR1 MNHEY and CDR2 SVGAGI.

The V gene is TRBV18, the J gene TRBJ2-1; 10 bases align to TRBD2. Trimming removed 4 bases from V and 1 base from J; junction bases left unmatched: 16. Germline CDR1 reads KGHSH; CDR2 reads LQKENI. The CDR3 contains 20 residues. CDR3 region: CASSLGAVSGRPTSYNEQFF. DNA for the CDR3: TGTGCCAGCTCACTTGGGGCCGTTAGCGGGAGGCCCACTTCCTACAATGAGCAGTTCTTC.

The rearrangement uses TRBV5-1 and TRBJ2-1; 7 bases fit TRBD2. V was clipped by 1 base and J by 0 bases; unmatched bases: 10. This CDR3 is built from 18 residues. The germline V gene encodes CDR1 SGHRS and CDR2 YFSETQ. In DNA form, the CDR3 reads TGCGCCAGCAGCTTGACTCCAACTAGCGCGAGCTCCTACAATGAGCAGTTCTTC. Translation gives CASSLTPTSASSYNEQFF.